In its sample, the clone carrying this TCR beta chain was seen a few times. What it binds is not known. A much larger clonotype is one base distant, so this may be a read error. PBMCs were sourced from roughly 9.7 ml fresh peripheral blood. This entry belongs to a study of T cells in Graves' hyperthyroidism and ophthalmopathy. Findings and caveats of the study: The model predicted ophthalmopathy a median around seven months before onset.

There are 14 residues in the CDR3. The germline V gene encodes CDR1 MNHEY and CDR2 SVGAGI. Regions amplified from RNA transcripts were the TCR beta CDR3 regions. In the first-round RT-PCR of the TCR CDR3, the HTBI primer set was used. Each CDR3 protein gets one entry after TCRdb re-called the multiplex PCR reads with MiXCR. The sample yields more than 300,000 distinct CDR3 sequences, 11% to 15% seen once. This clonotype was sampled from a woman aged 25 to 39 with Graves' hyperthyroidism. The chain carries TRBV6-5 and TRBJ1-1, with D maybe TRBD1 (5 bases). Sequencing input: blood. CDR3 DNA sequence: TGTGCCAGCAGTCACTCGACAGCGAACACTGAAGCTTTCTTT. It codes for CASSHSTANTEAFF.